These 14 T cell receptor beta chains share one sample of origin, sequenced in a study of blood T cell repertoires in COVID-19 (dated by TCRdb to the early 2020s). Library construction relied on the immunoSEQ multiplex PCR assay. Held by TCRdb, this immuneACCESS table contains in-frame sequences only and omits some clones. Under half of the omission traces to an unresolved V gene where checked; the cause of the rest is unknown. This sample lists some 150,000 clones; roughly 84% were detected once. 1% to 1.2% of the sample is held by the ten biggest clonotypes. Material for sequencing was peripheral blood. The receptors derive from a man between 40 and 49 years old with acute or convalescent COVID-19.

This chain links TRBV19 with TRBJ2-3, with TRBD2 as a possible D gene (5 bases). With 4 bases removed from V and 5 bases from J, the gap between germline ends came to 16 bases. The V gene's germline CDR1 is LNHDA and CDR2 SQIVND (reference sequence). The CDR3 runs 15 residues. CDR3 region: CASSTAGASGDTQYF. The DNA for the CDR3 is TGTGCCAGTAGTACGGCGGGCGCTAGTGGAGATACGCAGTATTTT.

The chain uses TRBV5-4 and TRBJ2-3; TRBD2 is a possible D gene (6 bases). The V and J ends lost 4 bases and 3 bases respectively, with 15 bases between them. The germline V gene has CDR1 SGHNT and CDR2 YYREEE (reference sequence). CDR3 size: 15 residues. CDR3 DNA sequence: TGTGCCAGCAGCACGGAGTACGGGAGTACAGATACGCAGTATTTT. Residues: CASSTEYGSTDTQYF.

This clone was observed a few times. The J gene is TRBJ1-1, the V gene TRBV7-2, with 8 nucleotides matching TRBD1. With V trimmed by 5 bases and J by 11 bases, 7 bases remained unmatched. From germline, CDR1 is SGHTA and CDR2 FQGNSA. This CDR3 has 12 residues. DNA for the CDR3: TGTGCCAGCAGCATAGGACAGGGTTTGGCTTTCTTT. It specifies CASSIGQGLAFF.

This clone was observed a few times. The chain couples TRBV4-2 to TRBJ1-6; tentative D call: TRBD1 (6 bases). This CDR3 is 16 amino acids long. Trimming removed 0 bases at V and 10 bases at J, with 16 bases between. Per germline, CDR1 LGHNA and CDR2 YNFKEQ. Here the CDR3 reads CASSQDKDRAGSPLHF. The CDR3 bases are TGTGCCAGCAGCCAAGATAAGGACAGAGCAGGCTCACCCCTCCACTTT.

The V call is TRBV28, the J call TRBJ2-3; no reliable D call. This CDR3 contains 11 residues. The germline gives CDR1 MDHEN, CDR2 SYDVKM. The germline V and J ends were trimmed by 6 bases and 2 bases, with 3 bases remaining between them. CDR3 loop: CASSHTDTQYF. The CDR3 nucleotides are TGTGCCAGCAGCCACACAGATACGCAGTATTTT.

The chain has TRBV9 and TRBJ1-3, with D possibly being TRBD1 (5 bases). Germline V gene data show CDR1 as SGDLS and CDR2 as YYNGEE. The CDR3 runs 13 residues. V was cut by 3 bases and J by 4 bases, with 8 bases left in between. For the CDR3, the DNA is TGTGCCAGCAGCGGGGGCTGGGGAAACACCATATATTTT. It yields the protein CASSGGWGNTIYF.

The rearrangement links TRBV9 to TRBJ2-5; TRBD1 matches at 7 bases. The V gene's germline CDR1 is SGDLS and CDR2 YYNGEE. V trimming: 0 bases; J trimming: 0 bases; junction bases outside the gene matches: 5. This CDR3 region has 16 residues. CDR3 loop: CASSVEPGGNQETQYF. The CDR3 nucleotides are TGTGCCAGCAGCGTAGAGCCAGGGGGAAACCAAGAGACCCAGTACTTC.

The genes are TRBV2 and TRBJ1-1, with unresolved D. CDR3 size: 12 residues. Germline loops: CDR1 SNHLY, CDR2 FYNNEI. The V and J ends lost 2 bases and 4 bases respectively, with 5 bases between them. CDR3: CASSELATEAFF. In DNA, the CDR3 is TGTGCCAGCAGTGAATTGGCCACTGAAGCTTTCTTT.

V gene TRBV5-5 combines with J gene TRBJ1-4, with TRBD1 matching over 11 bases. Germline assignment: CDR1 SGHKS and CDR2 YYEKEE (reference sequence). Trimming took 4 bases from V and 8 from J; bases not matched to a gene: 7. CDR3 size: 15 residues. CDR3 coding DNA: TGTGCCAGCAGCAAGGACAGGGGGCGCGGCGAAAAACTGTTTTTT. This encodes CASSKDRGRGEKLFF.

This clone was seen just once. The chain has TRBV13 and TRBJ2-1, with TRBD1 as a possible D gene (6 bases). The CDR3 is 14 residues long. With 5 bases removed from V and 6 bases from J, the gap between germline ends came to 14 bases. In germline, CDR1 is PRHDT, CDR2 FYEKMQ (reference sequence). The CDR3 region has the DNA TGTGCCAGCAGCCAAAGAACAGGGTTCAATGAGCAGTTCTTC. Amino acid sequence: CASSQRTGFNEQFF. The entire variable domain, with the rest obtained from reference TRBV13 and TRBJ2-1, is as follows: AAGVIQSPRHLIKEKRETATLKCYPIPRHDTVYWYQQGPGQDPQFLISFYEKMQSDKGSIPDRFSAQQFSDYHSELNMSSLELGDSALYFCASSQRTGFNEQFFGPGTRLTVL.

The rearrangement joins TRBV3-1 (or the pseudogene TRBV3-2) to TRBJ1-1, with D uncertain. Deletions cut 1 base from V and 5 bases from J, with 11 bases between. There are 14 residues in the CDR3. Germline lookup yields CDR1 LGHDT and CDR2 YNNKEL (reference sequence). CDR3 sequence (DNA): TGTGCCAGCAGCCAAGTTCCGGGGTCTACTGAAGCTTTCTTT. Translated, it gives CASSQVPGSTEAFF.

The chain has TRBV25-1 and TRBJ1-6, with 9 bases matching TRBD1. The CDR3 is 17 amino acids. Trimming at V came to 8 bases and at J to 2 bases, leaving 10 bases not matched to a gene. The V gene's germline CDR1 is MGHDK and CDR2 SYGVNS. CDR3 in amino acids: CASSNDRGWTYNSPLHF. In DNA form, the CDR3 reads TGTGCCAGCTCTAATGACAGGGGGTGGACCTATAATTCACCCCTCCACTTT.

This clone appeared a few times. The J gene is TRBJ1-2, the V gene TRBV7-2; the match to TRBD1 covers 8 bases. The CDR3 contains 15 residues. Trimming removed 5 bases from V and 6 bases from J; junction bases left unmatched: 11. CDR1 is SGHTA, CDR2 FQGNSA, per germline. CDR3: CASSLIGQGRDGYTF. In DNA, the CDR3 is TGTGCCAGCAGCCTCATTGGACAGGGCAGAGATGGCTACACCTTC.

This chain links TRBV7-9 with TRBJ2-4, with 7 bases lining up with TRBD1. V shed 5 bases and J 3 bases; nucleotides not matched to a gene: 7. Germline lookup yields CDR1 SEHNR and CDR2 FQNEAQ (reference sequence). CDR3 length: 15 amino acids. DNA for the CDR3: TGTGCCAGCAGCACAACAGGGGCTGGCAAAAACATTCAGTACTTC. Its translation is CASSTTGAGKNIQYF.